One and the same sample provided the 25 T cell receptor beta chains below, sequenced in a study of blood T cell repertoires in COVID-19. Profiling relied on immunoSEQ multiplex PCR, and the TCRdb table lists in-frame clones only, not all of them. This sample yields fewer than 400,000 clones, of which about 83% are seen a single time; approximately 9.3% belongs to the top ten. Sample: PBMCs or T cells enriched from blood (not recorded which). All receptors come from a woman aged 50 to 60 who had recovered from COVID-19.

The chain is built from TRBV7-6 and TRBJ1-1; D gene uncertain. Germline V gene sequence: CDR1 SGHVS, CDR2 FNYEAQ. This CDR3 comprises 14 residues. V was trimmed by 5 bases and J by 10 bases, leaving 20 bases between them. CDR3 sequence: CASSTGPGETIAFF. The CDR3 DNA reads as TGTGCCAGCAGCACCGGACCCGGGGAGACTATAGCTTTCTTT.

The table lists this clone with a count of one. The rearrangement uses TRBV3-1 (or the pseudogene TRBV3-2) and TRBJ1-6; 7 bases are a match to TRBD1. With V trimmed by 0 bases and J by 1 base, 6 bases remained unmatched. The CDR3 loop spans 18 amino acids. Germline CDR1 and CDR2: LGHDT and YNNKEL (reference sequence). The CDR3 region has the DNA TGTGCCAGCAGCCAAGAGAACAGGGGTAGGTCCTATAATTCACCCCTCCACTTT. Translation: CASSQENRGRSYNSPLHF.

The CDR3 loop is CASSPFSGGENNEQFF. In DNA, the CDR3 is TGCGCCAGCAGCCCCTTTAGCGGGGGGGAAAACAATGAGCAGTTCTTC. This chain links TRBV4-3 with TRBJ2-1; TRBD2 matches 11 bases. The germline gives CDR1 LGHNA, CDR2 YSLEER. The CDR3 has 16 amino acids. After removal of 4 bases from V and 5 bases from J, the junction contained 7 bases not matched to a gene.

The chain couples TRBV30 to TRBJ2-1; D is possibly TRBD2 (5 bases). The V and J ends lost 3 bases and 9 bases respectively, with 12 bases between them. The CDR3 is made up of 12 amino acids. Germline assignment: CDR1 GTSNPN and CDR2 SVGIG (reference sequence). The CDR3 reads CAWSPGLGEQFF. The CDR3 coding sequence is TGTGCCTGGAGCCCTGGACTGGGTGAGCAGTTCTTC.

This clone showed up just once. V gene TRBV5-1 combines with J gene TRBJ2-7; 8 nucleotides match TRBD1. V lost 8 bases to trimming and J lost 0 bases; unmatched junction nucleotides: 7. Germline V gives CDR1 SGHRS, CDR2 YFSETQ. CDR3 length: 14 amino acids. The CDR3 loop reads CASSPGQASYEQYF. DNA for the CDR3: TGCGCCAGTTCCCCGGGACAGGCCTCCTACGAGCAGTACTTC.

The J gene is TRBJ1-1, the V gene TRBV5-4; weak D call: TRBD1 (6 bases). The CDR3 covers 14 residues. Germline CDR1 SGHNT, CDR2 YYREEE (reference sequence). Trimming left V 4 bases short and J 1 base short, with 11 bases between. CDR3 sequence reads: CASSSDRWNTEAFF. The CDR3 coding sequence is TGTGCCAGCAGCAGTGACAGGTGGAACACTGAAGCTTTCTTT.

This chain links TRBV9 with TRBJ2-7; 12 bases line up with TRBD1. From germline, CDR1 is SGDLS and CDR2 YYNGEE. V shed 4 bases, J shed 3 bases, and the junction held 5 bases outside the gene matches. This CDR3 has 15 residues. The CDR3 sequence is CASSPGTGGFYEQYF. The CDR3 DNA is TGTGCCAGCAGCCCCGGGACAGGGGGCTTCTACGAGCAGTACTTC.

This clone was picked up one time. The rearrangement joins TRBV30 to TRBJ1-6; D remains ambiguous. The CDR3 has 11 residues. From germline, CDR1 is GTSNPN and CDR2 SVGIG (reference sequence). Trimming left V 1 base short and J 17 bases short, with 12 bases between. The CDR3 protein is CAWSGGIGIHF. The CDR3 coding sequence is TGTGCCTGGAGTGGAGGAATCGGCATCCACTTT. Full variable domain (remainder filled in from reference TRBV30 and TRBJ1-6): SQTIHQWPATLVQPVGSPLSLECTVEGTSNPNLYWYRQAAGRGLQLLFYSVGIGQISSEVPQNLSASRPQDRQFILSSKKLLLSDSGFYLCAWSGGIGIHFGNGTRLTVT.

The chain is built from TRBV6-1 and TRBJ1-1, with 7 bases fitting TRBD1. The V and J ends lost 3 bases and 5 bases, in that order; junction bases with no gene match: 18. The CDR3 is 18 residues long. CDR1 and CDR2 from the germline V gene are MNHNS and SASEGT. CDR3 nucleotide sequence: TGTGCCAGCAGTGATTCAGGGAAAGGGGGCGCTCTGGGAACTGAAGCTTTCTTT. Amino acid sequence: CASSDSGKGGALGTEAFF.

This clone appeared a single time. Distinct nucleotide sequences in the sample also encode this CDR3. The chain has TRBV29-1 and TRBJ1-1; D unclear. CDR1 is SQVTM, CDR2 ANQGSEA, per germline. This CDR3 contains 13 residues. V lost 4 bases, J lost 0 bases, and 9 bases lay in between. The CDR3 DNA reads TGCAGCGTTGCAGGCACCATGAACACTGAAGCTTTCTTT. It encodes CSVAGTMNTEAFF.

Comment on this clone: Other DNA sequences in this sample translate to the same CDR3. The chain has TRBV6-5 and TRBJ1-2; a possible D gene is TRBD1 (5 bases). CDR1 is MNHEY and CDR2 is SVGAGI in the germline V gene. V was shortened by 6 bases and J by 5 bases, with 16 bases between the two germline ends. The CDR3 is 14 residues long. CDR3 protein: CASSRGREGYGYTF. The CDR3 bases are TGTGCCAGCAGCCGCGGCCGGGAGGGGTATGGCTACACCTTC.

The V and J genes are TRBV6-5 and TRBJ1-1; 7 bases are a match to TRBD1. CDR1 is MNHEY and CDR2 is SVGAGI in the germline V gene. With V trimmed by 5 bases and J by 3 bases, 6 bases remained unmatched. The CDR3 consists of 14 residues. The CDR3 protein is CASSTQGKDTEAFF. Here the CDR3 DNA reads TGTGCCAGCAGTACACAGGGGAAGGACACTGAAGCTTTCTTT.

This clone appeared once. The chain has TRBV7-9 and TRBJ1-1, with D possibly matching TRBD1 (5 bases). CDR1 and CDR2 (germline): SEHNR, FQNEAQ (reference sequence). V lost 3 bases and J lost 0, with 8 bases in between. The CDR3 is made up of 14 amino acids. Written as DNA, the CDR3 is TGTGCCAGCAGCTTGACAGCAATGAACACTGAAGCTTTCTTT. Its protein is CASSLTAMNTEAFF.

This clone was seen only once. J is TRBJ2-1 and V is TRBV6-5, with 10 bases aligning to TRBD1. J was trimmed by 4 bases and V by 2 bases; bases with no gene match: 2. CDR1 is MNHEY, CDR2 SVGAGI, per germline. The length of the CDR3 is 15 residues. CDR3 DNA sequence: TGTGCCAGCAGTTACGGGACAGGGGCTTACAATGAGCAGTTCTTC. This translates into CASSYGTGAYNEQFF.

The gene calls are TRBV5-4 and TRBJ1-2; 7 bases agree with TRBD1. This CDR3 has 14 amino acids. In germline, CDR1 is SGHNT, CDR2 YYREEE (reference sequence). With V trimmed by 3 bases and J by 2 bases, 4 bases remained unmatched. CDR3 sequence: CASSWGQTNYGYTF. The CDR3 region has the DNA TGTGCCAGCAGCTGGGGACAGACAAACTATGGCTACACCTTC.

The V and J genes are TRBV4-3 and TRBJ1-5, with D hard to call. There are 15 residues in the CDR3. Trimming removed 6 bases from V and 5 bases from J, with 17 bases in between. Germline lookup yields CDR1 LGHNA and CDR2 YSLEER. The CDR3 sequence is CASSGKLGGDQPQHF. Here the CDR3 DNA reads TGCGCCAGCAGTGGGAAACTCGGAGGCGATCAGCCCCAGCATTTT.

The CDR3 loop is CASSLGSPEAQYF. CDR3 sequence (DNA): TGCGCCAGCAGCCTGGGGAGCCCCGAGGCCCAGTACTTC. This chain connects TRBV5-1 to TRBJ2-5; D is perhaps TRBD2 (5 bases). This CDR3 region has 13 residues. The germline gives CDR1 SGHRS, CDR2 YFSETQ. The V and J ends lost 4 bases and 9 bases respectively, with 16 bases between them.

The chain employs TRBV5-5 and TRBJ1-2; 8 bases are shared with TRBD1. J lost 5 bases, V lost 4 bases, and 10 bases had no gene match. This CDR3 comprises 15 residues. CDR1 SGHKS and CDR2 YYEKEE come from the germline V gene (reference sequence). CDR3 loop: CASSQADRAIYGYTF. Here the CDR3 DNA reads TGTGCCAGCAGCCAAGCGGACAGGGCCATTTATGGCTACACCTTC.

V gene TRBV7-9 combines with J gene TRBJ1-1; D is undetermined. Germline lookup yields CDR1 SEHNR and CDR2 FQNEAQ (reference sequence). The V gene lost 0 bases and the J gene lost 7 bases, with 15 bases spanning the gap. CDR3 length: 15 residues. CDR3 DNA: TGTGCCAGCAGCTTAGCGTGGAGGAGGCGGAGTGAAGCTTTCTTT. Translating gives CASSLAWRRRSEAFF.

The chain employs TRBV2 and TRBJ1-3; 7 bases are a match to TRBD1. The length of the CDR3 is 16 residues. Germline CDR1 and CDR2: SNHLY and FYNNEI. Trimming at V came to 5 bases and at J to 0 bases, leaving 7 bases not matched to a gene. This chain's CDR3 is CASSSGQFLSGNTIYF. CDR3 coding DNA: TGTGCCAGCAGTTCGGGACAGTTCCTCTCTGGAAACACCATATATTTT.

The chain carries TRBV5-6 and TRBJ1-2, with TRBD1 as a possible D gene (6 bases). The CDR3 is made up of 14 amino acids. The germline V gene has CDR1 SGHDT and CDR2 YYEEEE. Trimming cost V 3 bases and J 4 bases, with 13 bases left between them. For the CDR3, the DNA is TGTGCCAGCAGCTCCTCAGGGGAAGTCTATGGCTACACCTTC. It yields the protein CASSSSGEVYGYTF. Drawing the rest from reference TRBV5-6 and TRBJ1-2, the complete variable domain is DAGVTQSPTHLIKTRGQQVTLRCSPKSGHDTVSWYQQALGQGPQFIFQYYEEEERQRGNFPDRFSGHQFPNYSSELNVNALLLGDSALYLCASSSSGEVYGYTFGSGTRLTVV.

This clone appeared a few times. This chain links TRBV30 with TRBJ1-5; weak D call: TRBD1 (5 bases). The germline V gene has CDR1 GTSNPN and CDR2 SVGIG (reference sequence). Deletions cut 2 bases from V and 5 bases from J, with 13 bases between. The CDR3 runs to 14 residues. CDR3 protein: CAWSLGGDHQPQHF. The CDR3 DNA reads TGTGCCTGGAGTCTAGGAGGGGACCATCAGCCCCAGCATTTT.

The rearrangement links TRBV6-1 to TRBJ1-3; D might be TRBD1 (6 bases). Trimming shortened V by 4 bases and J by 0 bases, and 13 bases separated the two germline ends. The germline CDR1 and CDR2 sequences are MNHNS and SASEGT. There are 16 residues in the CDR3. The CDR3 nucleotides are TGTGCCAGCAGTGTCTTCGGGACAAGCTCTGGAAACACCATATATTTT. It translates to CASSVFGTSSGNTIYF.

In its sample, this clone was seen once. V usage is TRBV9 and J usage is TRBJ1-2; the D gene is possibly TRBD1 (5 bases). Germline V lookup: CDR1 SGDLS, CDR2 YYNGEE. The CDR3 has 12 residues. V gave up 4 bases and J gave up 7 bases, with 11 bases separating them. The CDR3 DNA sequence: TGTGCCAGCAGCCTGGGGGGAAGTGGCTACACCTTC. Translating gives CASSLGGSGYTF.

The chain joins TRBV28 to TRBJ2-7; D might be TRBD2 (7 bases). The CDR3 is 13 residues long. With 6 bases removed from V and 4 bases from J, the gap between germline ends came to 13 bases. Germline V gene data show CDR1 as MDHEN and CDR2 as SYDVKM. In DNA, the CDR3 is TGTGCCAGCAGACCGGGGGGCAAGTACGAGCAGTACTTC. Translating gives CASRPGGKYEQYF.